The source of this TCR beta chain is a study of blood T cell repertoires in COVID-19 (dated by TCRdb to the early 2020s). About the study as a whole: The collaborator samples originated in the United States, Italy and Spain and spanned the acute and convalescent phases of COVID-19. The prospective study material was composed of cDNA or gDNA derived from T cells, B-cell-depleted T cells, or PBMCs. HLA class I and class II types, where available, came from metadata supplied by the sample provider rather than from assay-based typing. Samples came from the ongoing ImmuneRACE study (first 160 participants) plus 1,254 subjects from 6 global collaborators. Subjects who had been exposed to COVID-19, were actively infected with it, or had recovered from it provided the deeply sampled blood TCRbeta repertoires that made up the dataset. The sample metadata nearly always contained a de-identified subject ID, COVID-19 status, age in years and sex. The repertoires were released in a freely available public database intended as a resource for research on the immune response to SARS-CoV-2.

A word on this clone: It has no known antigen specificity. Per-base qualities were not stored, and no clone one base away is much larger.

Via the germline V gene, CDR1 is SNHLY and CDR2 FYNNEI. Compared with germline, V lacks 10 bases and J lacks 7 bases; bases without a gene match: 7. The CDR3 numbers 14 residues from cysteine through phenylalanine. The read is trimmed to its CDR3 DNA, 42 bases read in frame from base 1. What the authors observed across the whole study: The amount of clinical and demographic metadata varied by source and participant and was provided uncurated.

The immunoSEQ Assay, a bias-controlled multiplex PCR, was used to amplify TCRbeta CDR3 regions from genomic DNA. On the authors' methods: The number of nucleated cells in each sample was estimated by amplification of reference gene primers within the assay. To quantify the absolute abundance of each unique TCRbeta CDR3 rearrangement, sequence reads were collapsed and filtered. For each sample, productive Simpson clonality was calculated as the square root of Simpson's diversity index over productive rearrangements. This is the immuneACCESS table as TCRdb keeps it, with only in-frame sequences that have V and J called. A part of the clones is gone; compared with another copy, unresolved V genes explain less than half, and the rest is unexplained. Clone size and V and J calls were adopted from that table, with D and trimming inferred from the DNA. The sample table records 200,000 or so clones; around nine tenths of these occur just once. The ten top clones hold around 3.1% of the sample.

Each collaborating institution followed its own protocols to collect whole blood in K2EDTA tubes. For TCRbeta analysis, collaborator samples were shipped as frozen whole blood, as isolated PBMCs, or as DNA extracted from either sample type. In this chain, TRBV2 is recombined with TRBJ1-6, with 10 bases in between that match TRBD1. Specimen: peripheral blood. The source is a man aged 55 to 70 with acute or convalescent COVID-19. The nucleotide sequence is given as TGTGCCACCCAAGGACAGGGGGGGAATTCACCCCTCCACTTT. Translation gives CATQGQGGNSPLHF. With the portions outside the CDR3 filled from the reference TRBV2 and TRBJ1-6 genes, the complete variable region becomes EPEVTQTPSHQVTQMGQEVILRCVPISNHLYFYWYRQILGQKVEFLVSFYNNEISEKSEIFDDQFSVERPDGSNFTLKIRSTKLEDSAMYFCATQGQGGNSPLHFGNGTRLTVT.